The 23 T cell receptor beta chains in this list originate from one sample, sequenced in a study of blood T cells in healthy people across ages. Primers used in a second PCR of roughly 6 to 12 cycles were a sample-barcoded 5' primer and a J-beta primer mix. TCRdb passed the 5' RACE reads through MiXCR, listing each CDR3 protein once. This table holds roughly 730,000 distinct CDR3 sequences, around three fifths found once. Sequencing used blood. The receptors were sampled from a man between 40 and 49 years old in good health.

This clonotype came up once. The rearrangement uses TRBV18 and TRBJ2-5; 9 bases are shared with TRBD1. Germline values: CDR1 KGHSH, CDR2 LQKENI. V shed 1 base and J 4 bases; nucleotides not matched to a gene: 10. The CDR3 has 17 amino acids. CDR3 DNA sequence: TGTGCCAGCTCACCACTTCCTCGGGGGACAGGGACAGAGACCCAGTACTTC. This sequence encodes CASSPLPRGTGTETQYF. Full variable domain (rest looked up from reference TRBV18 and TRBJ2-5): NAGVMQNPRHLVRRRGQEARLRCSPMKGHSHVYWYRQLPEEGLKFMVYLQKENIIDESGMPKERFSAEFPKEGPSILRIQQVVRGDSAAYFCASSPLPRGTGTETQYFGPGTRLLVL.

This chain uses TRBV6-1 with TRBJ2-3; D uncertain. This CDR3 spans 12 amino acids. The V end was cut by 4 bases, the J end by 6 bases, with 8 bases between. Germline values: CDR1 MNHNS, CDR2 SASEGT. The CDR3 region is CASSAYSDTQYF. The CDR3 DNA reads TGTGCCAGCAGTGCCTACTCGGATACGCAGTATTTT.

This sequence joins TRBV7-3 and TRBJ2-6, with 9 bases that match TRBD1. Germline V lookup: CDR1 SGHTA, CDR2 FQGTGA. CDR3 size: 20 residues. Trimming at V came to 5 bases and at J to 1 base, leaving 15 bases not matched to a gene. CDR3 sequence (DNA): TGTGCCAGCAGCCACGGACAGGGGAAGGTTGCAGGGTCTGGGGCCAACGTCCTGACTTTC. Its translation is CASSHGQGKVAGSGANVLTF.

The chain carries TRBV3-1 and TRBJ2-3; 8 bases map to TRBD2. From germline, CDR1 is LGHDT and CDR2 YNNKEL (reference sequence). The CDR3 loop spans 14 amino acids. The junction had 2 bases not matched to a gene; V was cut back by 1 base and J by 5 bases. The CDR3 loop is CASSQGRGGDTQYF. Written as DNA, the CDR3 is TGTGCCAGCAGCCAAGGCCGGGGGGGAGATACGCAGTATTTT.

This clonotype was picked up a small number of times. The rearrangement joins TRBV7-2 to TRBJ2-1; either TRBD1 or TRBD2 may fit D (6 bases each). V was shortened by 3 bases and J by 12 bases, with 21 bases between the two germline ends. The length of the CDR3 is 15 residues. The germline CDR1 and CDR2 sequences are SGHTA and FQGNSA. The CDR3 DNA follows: TGTGCCAGCAGCTTGACGACCTGGAGGGGGGTTGGGCAGTTCTTC. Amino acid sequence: CASSLTTWRGVGQFF.

The CDR3 sequence is CATLGNNEQFF. CDR3 sequence (DNA): TGTGCCACATTAGGGAACAATGAGCAGTTCTTC. The V gene is TRBV28, the J gene TRBJ2-1; D remains unclear. This CDR3 is 11 amino acids long. CDR1 and CDR2 from the germline V gene are MDHEN and SYDVKM. V was cut by 10 bases and J by 5 bases, with 9 bases left in between.

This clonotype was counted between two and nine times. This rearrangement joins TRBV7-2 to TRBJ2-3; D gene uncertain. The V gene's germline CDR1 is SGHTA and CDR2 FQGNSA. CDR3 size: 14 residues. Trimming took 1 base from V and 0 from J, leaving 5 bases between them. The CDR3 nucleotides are TGTGCCAGCAGCTTAGTTACGAGCACAGATACGCAGTATTTT. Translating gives CASSLVTSTDTQYF.

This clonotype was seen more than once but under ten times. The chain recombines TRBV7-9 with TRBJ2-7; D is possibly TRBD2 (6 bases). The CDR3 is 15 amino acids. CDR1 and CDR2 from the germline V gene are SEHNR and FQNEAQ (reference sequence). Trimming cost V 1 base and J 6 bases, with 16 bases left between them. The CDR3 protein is CASSLGEVLPTEQYF. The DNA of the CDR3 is TGTGCCAGCAGCTTAGGGGAGGTACTCCCGACCGAGCAGTACTTC.

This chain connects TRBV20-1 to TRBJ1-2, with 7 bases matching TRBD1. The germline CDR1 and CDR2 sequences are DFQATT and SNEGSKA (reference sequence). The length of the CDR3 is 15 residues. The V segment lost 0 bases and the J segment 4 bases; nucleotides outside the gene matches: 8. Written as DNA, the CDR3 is TGCAGTGCTAGAGATCCAGGGGGTCGAGGCTATGGCTACACCTTC. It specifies CSARDPGGRGYGYTF.

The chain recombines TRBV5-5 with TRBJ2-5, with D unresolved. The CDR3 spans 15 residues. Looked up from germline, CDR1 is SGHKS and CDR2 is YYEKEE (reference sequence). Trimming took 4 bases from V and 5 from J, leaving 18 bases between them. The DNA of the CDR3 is TGTGCCAGCAGCGCCCGGGTCCCGGAACGGGAGACCCAGTACTTC. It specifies CASSARVPERETQYF.

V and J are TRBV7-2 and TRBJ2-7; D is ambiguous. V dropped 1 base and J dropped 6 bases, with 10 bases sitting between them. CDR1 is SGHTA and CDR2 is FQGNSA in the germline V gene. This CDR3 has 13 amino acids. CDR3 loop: CASSLDWMGEQYF. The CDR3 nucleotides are TGTGCCAGCAGCTTAGACTGGATGGGCGAGCAGTACTTC.

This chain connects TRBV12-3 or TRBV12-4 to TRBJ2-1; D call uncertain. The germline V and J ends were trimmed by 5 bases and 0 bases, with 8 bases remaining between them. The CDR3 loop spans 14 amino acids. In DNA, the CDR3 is TGTGCCAGCAGTCCCCTCGACTCCTACAATGAGCAGTTCTTC. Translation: CASSPLDSYNEQFF.

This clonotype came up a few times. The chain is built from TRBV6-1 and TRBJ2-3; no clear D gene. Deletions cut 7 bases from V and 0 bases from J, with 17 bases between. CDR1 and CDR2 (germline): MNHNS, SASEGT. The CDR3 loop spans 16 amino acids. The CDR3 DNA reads TGTGCCAGCAATCGACGCCGGCCCTCTAGCACAGATACGCAGTATTTT. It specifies CASNRRRPSSTDTQYF.

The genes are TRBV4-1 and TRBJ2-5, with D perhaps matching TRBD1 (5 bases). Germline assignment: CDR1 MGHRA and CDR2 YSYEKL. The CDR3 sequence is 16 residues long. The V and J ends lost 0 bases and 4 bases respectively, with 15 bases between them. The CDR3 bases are TGCGCCAGCAGCCAAGAAGGGCAGGGATTGTCAGAGACCCAGTACTTC. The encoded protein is CASSQEGQGLSETQYF.

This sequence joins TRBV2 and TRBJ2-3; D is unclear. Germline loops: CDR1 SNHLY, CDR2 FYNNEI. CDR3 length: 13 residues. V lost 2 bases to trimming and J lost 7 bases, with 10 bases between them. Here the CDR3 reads CASSERVSNTQYF. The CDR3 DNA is TGTGCCAGCAGTGAAAGGGTTTCAAATACGCAGTATTTT.

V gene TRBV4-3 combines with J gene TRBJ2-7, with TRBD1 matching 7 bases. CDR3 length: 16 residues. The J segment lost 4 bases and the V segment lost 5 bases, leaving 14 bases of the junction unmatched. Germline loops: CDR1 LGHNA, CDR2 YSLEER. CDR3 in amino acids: CASSSRQGGGSYEQYF. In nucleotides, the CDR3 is TGCGCCAGCAGCTCTAGACAGGGTGGCGGGTCTTACGAGCAGTACTTC.

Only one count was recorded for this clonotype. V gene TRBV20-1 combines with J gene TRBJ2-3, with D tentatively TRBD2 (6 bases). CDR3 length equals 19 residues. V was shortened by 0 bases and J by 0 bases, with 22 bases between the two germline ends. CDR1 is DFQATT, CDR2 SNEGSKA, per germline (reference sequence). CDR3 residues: CSAREWRALQVPSTDTQYF. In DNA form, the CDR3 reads TGCAGTGCTAGAGAATGGAGGGCCCTACAGGTCCCTAGCACAGATACGCAGTATTTT.

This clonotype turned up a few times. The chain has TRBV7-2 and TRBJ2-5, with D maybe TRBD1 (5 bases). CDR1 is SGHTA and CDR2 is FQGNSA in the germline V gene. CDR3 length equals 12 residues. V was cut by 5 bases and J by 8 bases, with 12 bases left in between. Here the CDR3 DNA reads TGTGCCAGCAGCGATGACAGTTACACCCAGTACTTC. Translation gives CASSDDSYTQYF.

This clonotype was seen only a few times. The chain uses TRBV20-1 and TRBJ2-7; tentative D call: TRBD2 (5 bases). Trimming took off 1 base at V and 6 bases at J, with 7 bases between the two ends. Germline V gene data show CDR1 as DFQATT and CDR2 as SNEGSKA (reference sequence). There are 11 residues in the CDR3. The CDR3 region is CSARGAGEQYF. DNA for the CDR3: TGCAGTGCTAGAGGGGCGGGCGAGCAGTACTTC.

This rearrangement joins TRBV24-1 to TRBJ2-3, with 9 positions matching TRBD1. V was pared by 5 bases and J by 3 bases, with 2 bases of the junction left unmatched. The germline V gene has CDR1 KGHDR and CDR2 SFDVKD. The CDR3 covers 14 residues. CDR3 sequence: CATSGDRGTDTQYF. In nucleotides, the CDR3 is TGTGCCACCAGTGGCGACAGGGGGACAGATACGCAGTATTTT.

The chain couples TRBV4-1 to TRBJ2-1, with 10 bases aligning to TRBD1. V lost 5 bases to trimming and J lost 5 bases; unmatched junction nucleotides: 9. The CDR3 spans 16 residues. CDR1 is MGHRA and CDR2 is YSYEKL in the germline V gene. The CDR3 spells CASSYLGTGEDNEQFF. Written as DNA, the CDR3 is TGCGCCAGCAGCTACCTCGGGACAGGGGAGGACAATGAGCAGTTCTTC.

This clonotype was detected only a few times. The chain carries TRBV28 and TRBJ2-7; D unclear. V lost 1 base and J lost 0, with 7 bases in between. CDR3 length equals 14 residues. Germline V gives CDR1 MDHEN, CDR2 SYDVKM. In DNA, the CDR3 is TGTGCCAGCAGTTTATTAGGCACCTCCTACGAGCAGTACTTC. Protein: CASSLLGTSYEQYF.

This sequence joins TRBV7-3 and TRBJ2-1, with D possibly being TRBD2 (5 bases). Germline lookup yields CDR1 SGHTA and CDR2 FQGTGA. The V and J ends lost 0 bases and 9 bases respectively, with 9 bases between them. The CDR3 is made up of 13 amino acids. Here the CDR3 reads CASSLTRGGEQFF. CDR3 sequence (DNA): TGTGCCAGCAGCTTAACGCGCGGAGGTGAGCAGTTCTTC.